Below, 8 T cell receptor beta chains from the same sample are listed, as sequenced in a study of T cell responses to AZD1222 COVID-19 vaccine. Some clones are missing from TCRdb's copy, which holds only in-frame ones; the method was immunoSEQ multiplex PCR. The table shows approximately 210,000 clones, with roughly 94% occurring only once. The input for sequencing was peripheral blood, taken 28 days after the second dose of the MenACWY control vaccine. These receptors originate from an adult who received the MenACWY meningococcal vaccine as a control.

V usage is TRBV11-2 and J usage is TRBJ2-3; the D gene is possibly TRBD2 (5 bases). V was clipped by 5 bases and J by 2 bases, with 17 bases between them. The germline V gene has CDR1 SGHAT and CDR2 FQNNGV. The CDR3 contains 16 residues. CDR3 region: CASSLGLKPNTDTQYF. The CDR3 DNA sequence: TGTGCCAGCAGCCTAGGACTGAAACCTAACACAGATACGCAGTATTTT.

The chain recombines TRBV6-6 with TRBJ2-4; TRBD1 aligns across 8 bases. Losses at the gene ends were 4 bases for V and 6 bases for J; bases not matched to a gene: 5. The germline V gene encodes CDR1 MNHNY and CDR2 SVGAGI (reference sequence). The CDR3 sequence is 14 residues long. CDR3 loop: CASSSPGQANIQYF. Here the CDR3 DNA reads TGTGCCAGCAGTTCCCCGGGACAGGCAAACATTCAGTACTTC.

This chain connects TRBV1 to TRBJ2-1. TRBV1 counts as a pseudogene. The CDR3 contains 12 residues. This chain's CDR3 is CRGAKTYNEQFF. As DNA, the CDR3 is TGCAGAGGGGCCAAGACCTACAATGAGCAGTTCTTC.

The rearrangement uses TRBV7-9 and TRBJ2-7, with 7 bases identical to TRBD1. V lost 5 bases to trimming and J lost 0 bases; unmatched junction nucleotides: 4. The germline CDR1 and CDR2 sequences are SEHNR and FQNEAQ (reference sequence). The CDR3 consists of 14 residues. CDR3 in amino acids: CASSLRDSSYEQYF. In DNA, the CDR3 is TGTGCCAGCAGCCTCCGGGACAGCTCCTACGAGCAGTACTTC.

Points on this clone: Additional DNA sequences in this sample encode the identical CDR3. The CDR3 coding sequence is TGTGCCATCAGTGAGTCCCCTTCCTACGAGCAGTACTTC. It yields the protein CAISESPSYEQYF. The chain is built from TRBV10-3 and TRBJ2-7; no clear D. The germline gives CDR1 ENHRY, CDR2 SYGVKD. Trimming stripped 0 bases from V and 1 base from J, with 4 bases between. CDR3 length: 13 amino acids.

The gene calls are TRBV30 and TRBJ2-5; D is perhaps TRBD1 or TRBD2 (6 bases each). The germline V and J ends were trimmed by 3 bases and 5 bases, with 16 bases remaining between them. Germline CDR1 is GTSNPN and CDR2 is SVGIG (reference sequence). This CDR3 region has 14 residues. CDR3 in DNA: TGTGCCTGGAGGAAAATCGGGGGCGGGGAGACCCAGTACTTC. Protein sequence: CAWRKIGGGETQYF.

The V and J genes are TRBV10-3 and TRBJ2-7; 11 bases are a match to TRBD2. The CDR3 covers 13 residues. The V and J ends lost 9 bases and 2 bases, in that order; junction bases with no gene match: 3. Germline V gene sequence: CDR1 ENHRY, CDR2 SYGVKD. As DNA, the CDR3 is TGTGCCATTAGCGGGGGGGATACCTACGAGCAGTACTTC. It specifies CAISGGDTYEQYF.

Here the CDR3 DNA reads TGTGCCAGCAGCTTAGGAGTTGGGGGGACCGGGGAGACCCAGTACTTC. Protein: CASSLGVGGTGETQYF. This chain links TRBV7-6 with TRBJ2-5; D possibly corresponds to TRBD2 (6 bases). The V gene's germline CDR1 is SGHVS and CDR2 FNYEAQ. The length of the CDR3 is 16 residues. The ends were cut back, 1 base at V and 5 bases at J, with 17 bases in the middle.